The entry that follows covers one TCR beta chain sequence. The antigen is unknown. This sample is drawn from a study of T cells in Graves' hyperthyroidism and ophthalmopathy. General study points: Peripheral blood also featured most of the thyroid clonotypes expanded above 0.001. Ophthalmopathy onset followed model prediction by a median approximately 5.9 months. Classification by a 13 V-J model distinguished ophthalmopathy from stable hyperthyroidism.

Trimming cost V 0 bases and J 8 bases, with 11 bases left between them. Germline lookup yields CDR1 SGDLS and CDR2 YYNGEE. The CDR3 length is 14 residues. There were TCR beta CDR3 regions amplified from RNA transcripts. HTBI primers drove first-round RT-PCR of the TCR CDR3. In TCRdb, the multiplex PCR reads were re-called with MiXCR into one record per CDR3 protein. The top ten clones hold about 7.2% of a sample with approximately 640,000 distinct CDR3 sequences, nearly 45% of them seen once. Thyroid ultrasound and orbital computed tomography, with clinical symptoms and serum thyroxine and TRAb, informed diagnoses.

This clonotype was obtained from an adult man with Graves' disease, either hyperthyroidism or ophthalmopathy (not recorded which). V is TRBV9 and J is TRBJ1-4; D is ambiguous. Source material: peripheral blood or thyroid tissue (not recorded which). In DNA, the CDR3 is TGTGCCAGCAGCGTAGAGGAGACTGAGGAAAAACTGTTTTTT. Translating gives CASSVEETEEKLFF.